This T cell receptor (beta chain) was sequenced during a study of cytomegalovirus exposure and HLA in healthy donors. The V end lost 4 bases, the J end lost 4 bases, and 17 bases lay between the germline ends. Looked up from germline, CDR1 is SGHNT and CDR2 is YYREEE (reference sequence). The CDR3 consists of 15 residues. Amplification used 60 Vbeta primers and 13 Jbeta primers. Produced via immunoSEQ multiplex PCR; TCRdb's table is partial and in-frame only. Counted here are some 150,000 clones, 70% to 90% occurring once; the ten biggest clones make up about 0.77%. Material for sequencing was PBMCs. This TCR derives from a woman under 30 in good health and CMV-seronegative. V usage is TRBV5-4 and J usage is TRBJ2-5, with a possible D match to TRBD2 (5 bases). The CDR3 region is CASSATQASRETQYF. The CDR3, as DNA: TGTGCCAGCAGCGCTACCCAGGCTAGCCGAGAGACCCAGTACTTC.